A single sample is the source of the 6 T cell receptor beta chains below, sequenced in a study of blood T cell repertoires in COVID-19. Using immunoSEQ multiplex PCR, the repertoire was profiled, and TCRdb retains in-frame clones only, with some absent. The sample lists about 300,000 clones; 85% were seen once. Input material: PBMCs or T cells enriched from blood (not recorded which). The receptors originated from a woman aged 45-65 years who had recovered from COVID-19.

The genes are TRBV28 and TRBJ2-7; weak D call: TRBD1 (6 bases). Germline CDR1 MDHEN, CDR2 SYDVKM. CDR3 size: 11 residues. In DNA form, the CDR3 reads TGTGCTAGTAGGGGGTTGGGCGAGCAGTACTTC. The encoded protein is CASRGLGEQYF.

V usage is TRBV28 and J usage is TRBJ2-7; tentatively, D is TRBD1 (7 bases). Germline-derived CDR1 and CDR2 are MDHEN and SYDVKM. The V end lost 6 bases, the J end lost 1 base, and 13 bases lay between the germline ends. This CDR3 is 14 amino acids long. Here the CDR3 reads CASRPTGRSYEQYF. The CDR3 DNA reads as TGTGCCAGCAGGCCGACAGGGAGGTCCTACGAGCAGTACTTC.

The chain uses TRBV6-1 and TRBJ2-3; TRBD2 matches 8 bases. Germline-derived CDR1 and CDR2 are MNHNS and SASEGT. The V and J ends lost 2 bases and 9 bases, in that order; junction bases with no gene match: 10. The CDR3 spans 15 residues. The CDR3 is CASSEPGLAVPTQYF. The CDR3, as DNA: TGTGCCAGCAGTGAACCCGGACTAGCAGTCCCAACGCAGTATTTT.

This chain links TRBV5-6 with TRBJ2-7, with TRBD2 identical over 11 bases. The germline V gene encodes CDR1 SGHDT and CDR2 YYEEEE. With 3 bases clipped from V and 5 bases from J, the junction kept 13 bases outside the gene matches. This CDR3 comprises 17 residues. In DNA form, the CDR3 reads TGTGCCAGCAGCTGGACCTTTAGCGGGGGGGCCGGTCACGAGCAGTACTTC. This translates into CASSWTFSGGAGHEQYF.

V is TRBV30 and J is TRBJ1-6; D perhaps matches TRBD1 (5 bases). The CDR3 totals 16 residues. Germline V gene sequence: CDR1 GTSNPN, CDR2 SVGIG (reference sequence). V gave up 5 bases and J gave up 8 bases, with 22 bases separating them. The CDR3: CAWGKGTGTGYSPLHF. The DNA for the CDR3 is TGTGCCTGGGGAAAAGGGACCGGGACTGGCTATTCACCCCTCCACTTT.

J is TRBJ1-2 and V is TRBV2; D not resolved. The germline V gene encodes CDR1 SNHLY and CDR2 FYNNEI. The CDR3 totals 14 residues. Trimming removed 6 bases from V and 0 bases from J, with 11 bases in between. As DNA, the CDR3 is TGTGCCAGCAGGGTCACAGTAACTAACTATGGCTACACCTTC. This codes for CASRVTVTNYGYTF.